Below, 26 T cell receptor beta chains from the same sample are listed, as sequenced in a study of blood T cell repertoires in COVID-19. The method was immunoSEQ multiplex PCR; TCRdb's version includes in-frame clones alone and lacks a portion of them. Here the sample spans 75,000 to 95,000 clones, roughly 90% being singletons. Sequenced: peripheral blood. These receptors were collected from a man between 60 and 75 years old with acute or convalescent COVID-19.

V gene TRBV6-6 combines with J gene TRBJ2-1; D may be TRBD2 (7 bases). CDR1 MNHNY and CDR2 SVGAGI come from the germline V gene (reference sequence). Trimming removed 5 bases at V and 10 bases at J, with 18 bases between. The CDR3 length is 14 residues. Here the CDR3 reads CASSRNEGGKEQFF. DNA of the CDR3: TGTGCCAGCAGTCGAAACGAGGGGGGGAAAGAGCAGTTCTTC.

This clone was detected only a few times. The chain joins TRBV4-3 to TRBJ1-1; no firm D call. The germline V gene encodes CDR1 LGHNA and CDR2 YSLEER. The V gene lost 0 bases and the J gene lost 4 bases, with 15 bases spanning the gap. The CDR3 is 16 amino acids. The CDR3 coding sequence is TGCGCCAGCAGCCAAGATCCAGCGGATGGCGGCACTGAAGCTTTCTTT. Its translation: CASSQDPADGGTEAFF.

CDR3 nucleotide sequence: TGTGCCAGCAGTCGGACAGGGGGCACAACTAATGAAAAACTGTTTTTT. Its protein is CASSRTGGTTNEKLFF. The rearrangement links TRBV27 to TRBJ1-4; 11 bases align to TRBD1. The trim removed 5 bases at V and 0 bases at J, leaving 2 bases unmatched. The germline V gene encodes CDR1 MNHEY and CDR2 SMNVEV (reference sequence). CDR3 length: 16 residues.

The chain joins TRBV4-3 to TRBJ2-3; D unresolved. The CDR3 sequence is 14 residues long. CDR1 is LGHNA and CDR2 is YSLEER in the germline V gene. V was cut by 0 bases and J by 0 bases, with 4 bases left in between. The DNA of the CDR3 is TGCGCCAGCAGCCAAGACGTCAGCACAGATACGCAGTATTTT. Translated, it gives CASSQDVSTDTQYF.

This chain connects TRBV11-2 to TRBJ1-2, with 11 bases identical to TRBD1. Germline CDR1 is SGHAT and CDR2 is FQNNGV. J was trimmed by 2 bases and V by 5 bases; bases with no gene match: 13. This CDR3 has 18 residues. In DNA, the CDR3 is TGTGCCAGCAGCCACACAATACGGGGACAGGGGGTAAACTATGGCTACACCTTC. Its translation is CASSHTIRGQGVNYGYTF.

The V gene is TRBV7-9, the J gene TRBJ1-2; 8 nucleotides line up with TRBD1. After removal of 5 bases from V and 7 bases from J, the junction contained 12 bases not matched to a gene. The CDR3 length is 15 residues. CDR1 SEHNR and CDR2 FQNEAQ come from the germline V gene (reference sequence). CDR3 sequence: CASSNLQGAGFGYTF. The CDR3 nucleotides read TGTGCCAGCAGCAACCTCCAGGGGGCTGGATTTGGCTACACCTTC.

The chain recombines TRBV29-1 with TRBJ2-5, with 7 bases matching TRBD2. Germline CDR1 is SQVTM and CDR2 is ANQGSEA. V shed 7 bases, J shed 10 bases, and the junction held 9 bases outside the gene matches. The CDR3 consists of 11 residues. CDR3 region: CSALGLVGQYF. The CDR3 DNA reads TGCAGCGCCTTAGGACTAGTCGGCCAGTACTTC.

This rearrangement joins TRBV14 to TRBJ2-3; 8 nucleotides match TRBD2. Trimming took 4 bases from V and 4 from J; bases not matched to a gene: 7. This CDR3 is 15 amino acids long. Germline V gene lookup returns CDR1 SGHDN and CDR2 FVKESK. The CDR3, as DNA: TGTGCCAGCAGCCCGGCAGCGGGAGTGGCAGATACGCAGTATTTT. The encoded protein is CASSPAAGVADTQYF.

The chain recombines TRBV28 with TRBJ1-5; D not certain. The CDR3 contains 12 residues. Trimming stripped 3 bases from V and 6 bases from J, with 6 bases between. Looked up from germline, CDR1 is MDHEN and CDR2 is SYDVKM. CDR3: CASSLYGQPQHF. CDR3 coding DNA: TGTGCCAGCAGTTTGTACGGTCAGCCCCAGCATTTT.

The chain links TRBV4-2 to TRBJ2-3, with TRBD2 matching over 8 bases. The V gene end was trimmed by 6 bases and the J gene end by 4 bases; junction bases not matched to a gene: 6. Germline CDR1 and CDR2: LGHNA and YNFKEQ. CDR3 length: 14 amino acids. The CDR3 here is CASRDSGTADTQYF. The CDR3, as DNA: TGTGCCAGCAGGGATAGCGGGACGGCAGATACGCAGTATTTT.

The gene calls are TRBV19 and TRBJ1-1, with D perhaps TRBD1 (6 bases). Germline loops: CDR1 LNHDA, CDR2 SQIVND (reference sequence). V lost 10 bases, J lost 9 bases, and 15 bases lay in between. This CDR3 has 11 residues. The CDR3 DNA is TGTGCCACCTCACAGTGGGGGCAAGCTTTCTTT. This encodes CATSQWGQAFF.

This clone was found once. V and J are TRBV19 and TRBJ2-5, with TRBD1 matching over 8 bases. The germline gives CDR1 LNHDA, CDR2 SQIVND (reference sequence). Trimming cost V 7 bases and J 5 bases; bases outside gene matches: 12. The CDR3 runs to 15 residues. The CDR3 spells CASTGGSDPRETQYF. CDR3 DNA sequence: TGTGCCAGTACAGGGGGCTCAGACCCCCGGGAGACCCAGTACTTC. Full variable domain (remainder filled in from reference TRBV19 and TRBJ2-5): DGGITQSPKYLFRKEGQNVTLSCEQNLNHDAMYWYRQDPGQGLRLIYYSQIVNDFQKGDIAEGYSVSREKKESFPLTVTSAQKNPTAFYLCASTGGSDPRETQYFGPGTRLLVL.

The chain employs TRBV24-1 and TRBJ2-7, with TRBD2 identical over 11 bases. Germline lookup yields CDR1 KGHDR and CDR2 SFDVKD. This CDR3 region has 14 residues. The V segment lost 3 bases and the J segment 7 bases; nucleotides outside the gene matches: 4. CDR3 in amino acids: CATSDTSGSREQYF. In DNA, the CDR3 is TGTGCCACCAGTGATACTAGCGGGAGCCGGGAGCAGTACTTC.

The J gene is TRBJ1-4, the V gene TRBV27; no definite D call. Trimming took off 4 bases at V and 0 bases at J, with 6 bases between the two ends. Germline lookup yields CDR1 MNHEY and CDR2 SMNVEV (reference sequence). The CDR3 extends over 14 amino acids. DNA of the CDR3: TGTGCCAGCAGTTATACAGCAACTAATGAAAAACTGTTTTTT. Translated: CASSYTATNEKLFF.

DNA for the CDR3: TGTGCCAGCAGCTCGACTAGCGGGAACTCCTACGAGCAGTACTTC. This translates into CASSSTSGNSYEQYF. The chain has TRBV7-2 and TRBJ2-7, with TRBD2 identical over 11 bases. Germline loops: CDR1 SGHTA, CDR2 FQGNSA. The CDR3 is made up of 15 amino acids. With 4 bases clipped from V and 0 bases from J, the junction kept 2 bases outside the gene matches.

The chain joins TRBV18 to TRBJ2-1; D gene ambiguous. The CDR3 contains 13 residues. Trimming shortened V by 0 bases and J by 8 bases, and 8 bases separated the two germline ends. Germline assignment: CDR1 KGHSH and CDR2 LQKENI. Here the CDR3 DNA reads TGTGCCAGCTCACCACCTGTAATCGATGAGCAGTTCTTC. Amino acids: CASSPPVIDEQFF.

In this sample, this clone turned up once. The V call is TRBV28, the J call TRBJ1-2; D is unresolved. Trimming stripped 2 bases from V and 7 bases from J, with 8 bases between. The CDR3 has 12 amino acids. Per germline, CDR1 MDHEN and CDR2 SYDVKM. DNA of the CDR3: TGTGCCAGCAGTTTAGACTCGGGTGGCTACACCTTC. Translating gives CASSLDSGGYTF.

V and J are TRBV10-1 and TRBJ1-1, with D possibly matching TRBD1 (5 bases). CDR1 and CDR2 from the germline V gene are WNHNN and SYGVQD (reference sequence). Trimming took 4 bases from V and 0 from J, leaving 33 bases between them. The CDR3 is 22 residues long. This CDR3 reads CASSGRYNRPEGKPPLNTEAFF. Here the CDR3 DNA reads TGCGCCAGCAGTGGTCGTTATAACAGGCCGGAAGGCAAACCCCCTCTGAACACTGAAGCTTTCTTT.

V and J are TRBV28 and TRBJ1-4; perhaps TRBD1 as D (5 bases). Trimming left V 5 bases short and J 8 bases short, with 18 bases between. CDR1 MDHEN and CDR2 SYDVKM come from the germline V gene. The CDR3 is 15 amino acids. CDR3 nucleotide sequence: TGTGCCAGCAGTACCCCGGGGCAGGGAGGGGAAAAACTGTTTTTT. Its translation is CASSTPGQGGEKLFF.

The chain combines TRBV29-1 with TRBJ2-5; no firm D call. V gave up 3 bases and J gave up 5 bases, with 7 bases separating them. This CDR3 is 11 amino acids long. From germline, CDR1 is SQVTM and CDR2 ANQGSEA. The CDR3 DNA sequence: TGCAGCGTTGATAGTACCGAGACCCAGTACTTC. Its protein product is CSVDSTETQYF.

This chain uses TRBV10-3 with TRBJ2-3; TRBD1 aligns across 9 bases. Germline CDR1 reads ENHRY; CDR2 reads SYGVKD. The CDR3 extends over 16 amino acids. J lost 4 bases, V lost 0 bases, and 5 bases had no gene match. CDR3 nucleotides: TGTGCCATCAGTGAGTCGGGGACAGGGAGGGCAGATACGCAGTATTTT. Translating it yields CAISESGTGRADTQYF.

The chain couples TRBV7-2 to TRBJ2-1; possible D gene TRBD2, 5 bases. The CDR3 has 15 amino acids. Trimming cost V 5 bases and J 9 bases, with 20 bases left between them. Germline V gene data show CDR1 as SGHTA and CDR2 as FQGNSA. The CDR3 DNA is TGTGCCAGCAGCCTGTCCATACTAGAGTCCGGTGAGCAGTTCTTC. Encoded protein: CASSLSILESGEQFF.

V usage is TRBV2 and J usage is TRBJ1-3; 9 positions match TRBD1. The CDR3 length is 14 residues. Losses at the gene ends were 4 bases for V and 9 bases for J; bases not matched to a gene: 7. Germline values: CDR1 SNHLY, CDR2 FYNNEI. CDR3: CASSVTGGTGTIYF. CDR3 nucleotide sequence: TGTGCCAGCAGTGTGACAGGGGGGACGGGCACCATATATTTT.

V is TRBV7-2 and J is TRBJ2-7; D is undetermined. In germline, CDR1 is SGHTA, CDR2 FQGNSA. The V gene lost 5 bases and the J gene lost 5 bases, with 13 bases spanning the gap. The CDR3 consists of 13 residues. DNA for the CDR3: TGTGCCAGCAGCGTCGTACAGAGAAACGAGCAGTACTTC. Its translation: CASSVVQRNEQYF. Based on the CDR3 plus reference TRBV7-2 and TRBJ2-7, the full variable domain is GAGVSQSPSNKVTEKGKDVELRCDPISGHTALYWYRQSLGQGLEFLIYFQGNSAPDKSGLPSDRFSAERTGGSVSTLTIQRTQQEDSAVYLCASSVVQRNEQYFGPGTRLTVT.

The CDR3 DNA reads TGCGCCAGCATTTCGACCAGCGGGAGCGGGGAGCTGTTTTTT. Translated: CASISTSGSGELFF. The chain couples TRBV10-2 to TRBJ2-2; 8 bases align to TRBD2. The CDR3 loop spans 14 amino acids. Germline V CDR1 and CDR2: WSHSY, SAAADI. V was clipped by 7 bases and J by 7 bases; unmatched bases: 8.

The chain uses TRBV9 and TRBJ2-2; TRBD2 agrees at 7 bases. CDR1 and CDR2 from the germline V gene are SGDLS and YYNGEE. After removal of 0 bases from V and 7 bases from J, the junction contained 6 bases not matched to a gene. The CDR3 is 15 residues long. The DNA of the CDR3 is TGTGCCAGCAGCGTAGTGGCGGGAGCGGTCGGGGAGCTGTTTTTT. It encodes CASSVVAGAVGELFF.